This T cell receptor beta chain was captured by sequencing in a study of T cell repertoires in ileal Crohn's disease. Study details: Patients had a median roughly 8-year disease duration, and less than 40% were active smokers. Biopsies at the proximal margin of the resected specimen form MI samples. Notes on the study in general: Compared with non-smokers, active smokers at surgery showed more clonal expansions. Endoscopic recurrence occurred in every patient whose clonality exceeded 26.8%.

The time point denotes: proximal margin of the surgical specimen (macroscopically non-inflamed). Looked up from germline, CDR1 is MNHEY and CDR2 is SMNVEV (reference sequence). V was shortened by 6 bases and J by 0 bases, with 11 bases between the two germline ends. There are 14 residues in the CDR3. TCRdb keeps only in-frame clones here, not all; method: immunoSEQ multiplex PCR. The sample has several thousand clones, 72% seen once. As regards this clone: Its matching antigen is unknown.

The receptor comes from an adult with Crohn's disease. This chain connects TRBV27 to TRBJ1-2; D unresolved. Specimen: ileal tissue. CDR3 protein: CASSRRSSNYGYTF. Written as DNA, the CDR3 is TGTGCCAGCAGCCGGCGATCCTCTAACTATGGCTACACCTTC.